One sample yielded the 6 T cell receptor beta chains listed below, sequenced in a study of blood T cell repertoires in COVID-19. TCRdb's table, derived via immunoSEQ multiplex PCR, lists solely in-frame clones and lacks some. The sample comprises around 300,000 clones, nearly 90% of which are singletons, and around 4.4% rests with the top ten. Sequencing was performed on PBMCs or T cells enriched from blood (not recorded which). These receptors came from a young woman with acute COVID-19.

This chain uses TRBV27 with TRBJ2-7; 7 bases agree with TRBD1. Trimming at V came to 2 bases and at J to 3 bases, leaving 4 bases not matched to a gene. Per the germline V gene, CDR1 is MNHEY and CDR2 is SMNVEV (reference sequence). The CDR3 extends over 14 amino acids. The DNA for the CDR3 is TGTGCCAGCAGTTTAGGTCAGGGGGACTACGAGCAGTACTTC. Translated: CASSLGQGDYEQYF.

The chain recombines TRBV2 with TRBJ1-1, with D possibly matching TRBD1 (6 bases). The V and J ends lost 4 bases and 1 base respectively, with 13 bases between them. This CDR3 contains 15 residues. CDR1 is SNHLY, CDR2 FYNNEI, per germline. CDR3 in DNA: TGTGCCAGCAGTGTCGAGACAGGACGGAACACTGAAGCTTTCTTT. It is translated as CASSVETGRNTEAFF.

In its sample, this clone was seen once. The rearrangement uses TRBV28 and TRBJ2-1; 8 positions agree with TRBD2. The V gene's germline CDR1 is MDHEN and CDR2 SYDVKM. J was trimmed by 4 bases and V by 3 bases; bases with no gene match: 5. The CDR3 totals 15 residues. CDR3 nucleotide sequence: TGTGCCAGCAGTTTTCACCGGGGGGGTTACAATGAGCAGTTCTTC. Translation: CASSFHRGGYNEQFF.

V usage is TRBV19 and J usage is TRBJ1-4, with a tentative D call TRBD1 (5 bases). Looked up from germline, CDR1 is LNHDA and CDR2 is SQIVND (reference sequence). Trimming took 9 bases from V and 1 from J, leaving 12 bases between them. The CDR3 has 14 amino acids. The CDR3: CASTKGVTNEKLFF. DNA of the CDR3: TGTGCCAGCACCAAAGGGGTAACTAATGAAAAACTGTTTTTT. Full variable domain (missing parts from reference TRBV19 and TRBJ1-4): DGGITQSPKYLFRKEGQNVTLSCEQNLNHDAMYWYRQDPGQGLRLIYYSQIVNDFQKGDIAEGYSVSREKKESFPLTVTSAQKNPTAFYLCASTKGVTNEKLFFGSGTQLSVL.

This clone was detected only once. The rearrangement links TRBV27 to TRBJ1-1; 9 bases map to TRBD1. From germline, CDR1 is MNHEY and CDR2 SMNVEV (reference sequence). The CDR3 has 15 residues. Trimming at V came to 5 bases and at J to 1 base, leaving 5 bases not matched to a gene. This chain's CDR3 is CASSGQGWRNTEAFF. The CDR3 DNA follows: TGTGCCAGCAGTGGACAGGGGTGGAGGAACACTGAAGCTTTCTTT.

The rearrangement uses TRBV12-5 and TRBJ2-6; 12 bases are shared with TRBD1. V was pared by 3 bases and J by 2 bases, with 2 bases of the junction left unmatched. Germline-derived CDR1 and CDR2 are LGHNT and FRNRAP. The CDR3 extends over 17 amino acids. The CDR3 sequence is CASGFGTGGAGANVLTF. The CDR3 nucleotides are TGTGCTAGTGGTTTCGGGACAGGGGGCGCTGGGGCCAACGTCCTGACTTTC.